Below, one TCR beta chain is given with its context. Its antigen is currently unknown. This entry is derived from a study of cytomegalovirus exposure and HLA in healthy donors. General study findings and limits: There were approximately 150 TCR beta chains listed as cytomegalovirus-associated.

CDR1 WSHSY and CDR2 SAAADI come from the germline V gene. J lost 7 bases, V lost 10 bases, and 5 bases had no gene match. The CDR3 has 12 residues. Profiled with immunoSEQ multiplex PCR; TCRdb holds only in-frame clones, not every one. The sample holds about 130,000 clones; roughly 79% are singletons and the top ten take roughly 27%. Sequencing used PBMCs. This receptor was identified in a man aged 25-40 years in good health and CMV-seropositive. The rearrangement links TRBV10-2 to TRBJ2-1; 9 nucleotides align to TRBD2. The CDR3 spells CATRGGQNEQFF. Written as DNA, the CDR3 is TGCGCCACGCGGGGGGGCCAAAATGAGCAGTTCTTC.